The 8 T cell receptor beta chains below were found in one sample sequenced in a study of T-cell reconstitution after alpha-beta-depleted transplantation in children listed by TCRdb under 2016. The protocol used for the library was PCR. Sequencing was carried out with an Illumina HiSeq 2500. To normalize quantification of the TCRbeta repertoire, the TCR libraries were built with molecular barcoding that relied on unique molecular identifiers. TCRdb reworked the public reads: Q25 trimming with fastp, MiXCR clone assembly, productive beta chains retained. Rows with one shared CDR3 protein collapse into an entry with the most common genes and DNA. The sample table records under 300,000 distinct CDR3 sequences; around 10% of these occur just once. Of the sample, 23% is held by the ten largest clones. The label giving this sample's treatment or condition can be read as: allogeneic hematopoietic cell transplantation with graft depleted of TCRalphabeta T cells and CD19 B cells.

The sequenced sample was peripheral blood, obtained 180 days after TCRalphabeta/CD19-depleted stem cell transplant. The receptor set was obtained from a male patient between 2 and 15 years old who had a stem cell transplant for chronic granulomatous disease, so the T cells may come from the graft donor.

This clonotype was seen at least ten times. The J gene is TRBJ2-5, the V gene TRBV4-1; D gene unclear. Germline assignment: CDR1 MGHRA and CDR2 YSYEKL. Trimming left V 0 bases short and J 4 bases short, with 12 bases between. CDR3 length: 15 residues. The CDR3 loop reads CASSQDWAGRETQYF. CDR3 in DNA: TGCGCCAGCAGCCAAGATTGGGCAGGCAGAGAGACCCAGTACTTC.

This clonotype was counted many times. The V and J genes are TRBV15 and TRBJ2-5; the D call may be TRBD1 or TRBD2 (6 bases each). The germline V gene has CDR1 LNHNV and CDR2 YYDKDF (reference sequence). This CDR3 is 17 amino acids long. V lost 0 bases and J lost 0, with 14 bases in between. The CDR3 here is CATSRDVGGLYQETQYF. As DNA, the CDR3 is TGTGCCACCAGCAGAGATGTAGGGGGGTTGTACCAAGAGACCCAGTACTTC.

This clonotype was observed at least ten times. The V and J genes are TRBV29-1 and TRBJ2-7; a possible D gene is TRBD2 (6 bases). CDR1 is SQVTM, CDR2 ANQGSEA, per germline. This CDR3 spans 14 amino acids. Trimming removed 2 bases from V and 2 bases from J, with 13 bases in between. CDR3 coding DNA: TGCAGCGTTGAATGGGACTCCAATCCCTACGAGCAGTACTTC. Its protein is CSVEWDSNPYEQYF.

Ten or more counts support this clonotype. The V and J genes are TRBV5-6 and TRBJ1-2; the match to TRBD1 covers 7 bases. This CDR3 is built from 15 residues. CDR1 SGHDT and CDR2 YYEEEE come from the germline V gene. Trimming at V came to 2 bases and at J to 4 bases, leaving 8 bases not matched to a gene. The CDR3 sequence: CASSLRQGFVYGYTF. The CDR3 DNA reads TGTGCCAGCAGCTTAAGACAGGGATTCGTCTATGGCTACACCTTC.

This clonotype was observed many times. This rearrangement joins TRBV5-1 to TRBJ2-3; D remains ambiguous. V dropped 0 bases and J dropped 0 bases, with 2 bases sitting between them. Germline V gives CDR1 SGHRS, CDR2 YFSETQ. This CDR3 spans 13 amino acids. The CDR3 DNA is TGCGCCAGCAGCTTGGGTAGCACAGATACGCAGTATTTT. Its protein product is CASSLGSTDTQYF.

This chain links TRBV6-5 with TRBJ2-2, with 14 bases that match TRBD2. The CDR3 has 18 residues. CDR1 is MNHEY, CDR2 SVGAGI, per germline. V lost 4 bases and J lost 3; bases outside the gene matches: 7. The CDR3 DNA follows: TGTGCCAGCAGTTCGACTAGCGGGGGGGCCATGGACACCGGGGAGCTGTTTTTT. Translated: CASSSTSGGAMDTGELFF.

This clonotype has ten or more counts. V gene TRBV5-8 combines with J gene TRBJ2-3, with unresolved D. The CDR3 consists of 13 residues. The ends were cut back, 2 bases at V and 3 bases at J, with 7 bases in the middle. Looked up from germline, CDR1 is SGHTS and CDR2 is YDEGEE. CDR3 sequence: CASSLSGTDTQYF. In nucleotides, the CDR3 is TGTGCCAGCAGCTTATCCGGTACAGATACGCAGTATTTT.

This clonotype was found many times. The chain links TRBV18 to TRBJ1-2, with D possibly being TRBD1 (5 bases). The V end lost 5 bases, the J end lost 13 bases, and 20 bases lay between the germline ends. CDR1 is KGHSH, CDR2 LQKENI, per germline. This CDR3 contains 13 residues. The CDR3 sequence is CASSSGPQVGCTF. The CDR3 region has the DNA TGTGCCAGCTCATCAGGGCCCCAAGTGGGGTGCACCTTC.